The rows below give T cell receptor beta chains drawn from one sample of a study of blood T cell repertoires in COVID-19. Clones were sequenced by immunoSEQ multiplex PCR, and TCRdb holds only the in-frame ones, with some missing. The repertoire includes about 46,000 clones, around 85% of them detected once, and 15% to 18% sits in the top ten. The sequenced sample was peripheral blood. These receptors were taken from a human donor in a cohort sampled during active COVID-19. The donor label of this sample is uncertain. CDR3s include the opening cysteine and the closing phenylalanine or tryptophan. The D gene is left open where the match is weak. Size is omitted from some rows. Given values are once, few, many or a class for expanded clones.

d_call	clone_size	v_call	j_call	cdr3_nt	cdr3_aa
TRBD1	-	TRBV19	TRBJ2-2	TGTGCCAGTAGTACGACAGGGCTAGGGGGTACCGGGGAGCTGTTTTTT	CASSTTGLGGTGELFF
TRBD1	-	TRBV5-1	TRBJ1-2	TGCGCCAGCAGCTCGACAAAGACAGGGGGGAACGATGGCTACACCTTC	CASSSTKTGGNDGYTF
TRBD1	-	TRBV6-2/TRBV6-3	TRBJ1-1	TGTGCCAGCAGTCCGGAGACAGGGGGGAGGACTGAAGCTTTCTTT	CASSPETGGRTEAFF
-	-	TRBV19	TRBJ2-3	TGTGCATCCCAGGGCGGGGGCCACCGCACAGATACGCAGTATTTT	CASQGGGHRTDTQYF
-	few	TRBV9	TRBJ1-6	TGTGCCAGCAGCGTCCTAGGATTTGGTTCACCCCTCCACTTT	CASSVLGFGSPLHF
-	once	TRBV10-3	TRBJ1-5	TGTGCCATCAGTGAGTCGACGGGGCAGCCCCAGCATTTT	CAISESTGQPQHF
TRBD2	-	TRBV28	TRBJ2-3	TGTGCCAGCAGACCGACTAGCGGGGGGATCACAGATACGCAGTATTTT	CASRPTSGGITDTQYF
TRBD1	once	TRBV2	TRBJ2-2	TGTGCCAGCAGAGCCGGGACAGGGGTCTTCGGGGAGCTGTTTTTT	CASRAGTGVFGELFF
-	-	TRBV30	TRBJ2-5	TGTGCCTGGAGTGTAAGAGGAGTGGGGACTGAGACCCAGTACTTC	CAWSVRGVGTETQYF
TRBD2	-	TRBV3-1/TRBV3-2	TRBJ2-1	TGTGCCAGCAGCCAAGGGGCCAGCGGGGTCGCAGAGCAGTTCTTC	CASSQGASGVAEQFF
-	-	TRBV7-3	TRBJ1-1	TGTGCCAGCAGCCTTGACAGAAACACTGAAGCTTTCTTT	CASSLDRNTEAFF
TRBD1	-	TRBV24-1	TRBJ2-3	TGTGCCACCAGTGATTTGGGGACAGCTAGCACAGATACGCAGTATTTT	CATSDLGTASTDTQYF
-	-	TRBV11-1	TRBJ1-6	TGTGCCAGCAGTGAAGGCGGGGGGCCCCTCCACTTT	CASSEGGGPLHF
TRBD1	once	TRBV7-2	TRBJ2-5	TGTGCCAGCAGCTTCGTCACAGGGGGGCAAGAGACCCAGTACTTC	CASSFVTGGQETQYF
TRBD2	-	TRBV11-1	TRBJ2-3	TGTGCCAGCAGCCGGCGGGGGAACGCAGATACGCAGTATTTT	CASSRRGNADTQYF
-	few	TRBV6-5	TRBJ2-7	TGTGCCAGCAGTCCCCAGGGTGCCCTAACCTACGAGCAGTACTTC	CASSPQGALTYEQYF
TRBD1	-	TRBV5-4	TRBJ1-6	TGTGCCAGCAGCCCTACAGGGGAAAGGGGTTCACCCCTCCACTTT	CASSPTGERGSPLHF
TRBD2	-	TRBV2	TRBJ2-5	TGTGCCAGCACCCGACTAGCGGGGGCTCACCAAGAGACCCAGTACTTC	CASTRLAGAHQETQYF
-	-	TRBV24-1	TRBJ2-5	TGTGCCACCAGTGATCAGGGGTACCACCAAGAGACCCAGTACTTC	CATSDQGYHQETQYF
TRBD1	-	TRBV12-3/TRBV12-4	TRBJ1-2	TGTGCCAGCACGACAGGGTCCAACTATGGCTACACCTTC	CASTTGSNYGYTF
TRBD1	-	TRBV11-2	TRBJ2-3	TGTGCCAGCAGCTTATACAGGGGTGGATATACGCAGTATTTT	CASSLYRGGYTQYF
TRBD2	-	TRBV4-1	TRBJ2-2	TGCGCCAGCAGCCAAGAGACCGGGACTAGCGGGGGGGCAAGCGGGGAGCTGTTTTTT	CASSQETGTSGGASGELFF
-	-	TRBV6-5	TRBJ1-2	TGTGCCAGCAGTTACAAGACCGGGGGAAAAGGTTATGGCTACACCTTC	CASSYKTGGKGYGYTF
TRBD2	-	TRBV5-1	TRBJ2-7	TGCGCCAGCAGCTCCACCGGGACTAGCGGTACCTACGAGCAGTACTTC	CASSSTGTSGTYEQYF
TRBD1	-	TRBV15	TRBJ1-2	TGTGCCACCAGCAAAGGTGTTCAGGGGGCAGGGTTTTATGGCTACACCTTC	CATSKGVQGAGFYGYTF
-	few	TRBV4-2	TRBJ1-3	TGTGCCAGCAGCCAAGAGGGGCAGGGAAACACCATATATTTT	CASSQEGQGNTIYF
-	-	TRBV6-5	TRBJ2-7	TGTGCCAGCAAGGGGGTGAGGCCCTACGAGCAGTACTTC	CASKGVRPYEQYF
-	-	TRBV5-1	TRBJ2-7	TGCGCCAGCAGCTTGATAGGGGACACCTACGAGCAGTACTTC	CASSLIGDTYEQYF
-	-	TRBV21-1	TRBJ1-1	TGTGCCAGCAGCCCCCGGGCCCTGCTACGAACGGGGGCTTTCTTT	CASSPRALLRTGAFF
-	once	TRBV21-1	TRBJ2-5	TGTGCCAGCAGCAAGGTCCCGAGGAAAGAGACCCAGTACTTC	CASSKVPRKETQYF
TRBD1	-	TRBV6-5	TRBJ2-7	TGTGCCAGCAGGAATCCGGGACAGGGGGCTTATGAGCAGTACTTC	CASRNPGQGAYEQYF
TRBD1	-	TRBV15	TRBJ2-1	TGTGCCACCAGCAGAGATCGCTTTGAGACAGGGGTATTTGCGGTAACCTACAATGAGCAGTTCTTC	CATSRDRFETGVFAVTYNEQFF
TRBD2	-	TRBV2	TRBJ2-3	TGTGCCAGCAGTGAAAGCGGGGGAGGCACAGATACGCAGTATTTT	CASSESGGGTDTQYF
TRBD1	once	TRBV15	TRBJ1-6	TGTGCCACCAGCAGACGACCCGACAGGGATAATTCACCCCTCCACTTT	CATSRRPDRDNSPLHF
-	once	TRBV5-1	TRBJ2-2	TGCGCCAGCAGCACCCGACTAACGAACACCGGGGAGCTGTTTTTT	CASSTRLTNTGELFF
-	-	TRBV5-1	TRBJ2-1	TGCGCCAGCAGCCCAACAACAGGGAAGATAGGCAATGAGCAGTTCTTC	CASSPTTGKIGNEQFF
TRBD1	-	TRBV7-2	TRBJ1-1	TGTGCCAGCACCTCCGGGACAGGGGTTATGAACACTGAAGCTTTCTTT	CASTSGTGVMNTEAFF
TRBD2	-	TRBV2	TRBJ2-7	TGTGCCAGCAGAGGGACTAGCGGGGGGCTCGGGGAGCAGTACTTC	CASRGTSGGLGEQYF
TRBD1	-	TRBV5-1	TRBJ1-4	TGCGCCAGCAGCACTCGGCCCGCAGGGGGTAATGAAAAACTGTTTTTT	CASSTRPAGGNEKLFF
-	-	TRBV6-2/TRBV6-3	TRBJ1-1	TGTGCCAGCAGTACAGGTTTTCTCACTGAAGCTTTCTTT	CASSTGFLTEAFF
TRBD1	-	TRBV6-5	TRBJ2-7	TGTGCCAGCAGTTACATAACAGGGGGGCAGGAGCAGTACTTC	CASSYITGGQEQYF
-	-	TRBV11-3	TRBJ2-3	TGTGCCAGCAGCTTAGGCAAGGGGGGCACAGATACGCAGTATTTT	CASSLGKGGTDTQYF
-	-	TRBV5-6	TRBJ1-6	TGTGCCAGCAGCTTGGTGGGGAGCTCCTATAATTCACCCCTCCACTTT	CASSLVGSSYNSPLHF
TRBD2	-	TRBV10-3	TRBJ2-3	TGTGCCATCACCGGGAGGGCCGCAGATACGCAGTATTTT	CAITGRAADTQYF
-	-	TRBV15	TRBJ2-7	TGTGCCACCAGCAGAGAAGCGACAGGATTCTCCTACGAGCAGTACTTC	CATSREATGFSYEQYF
TRBD2	-	TRBV7-9	TRBJ2-6	TGTGCCAGCAGCTTCTTCCTGGCGGGGGGCTCGGGGGCCAACGTCCTGACTTTC	CASSFFLAGGSGANVLTF
-	-	TRBV6-2/TRBV6-3	TRBJ1-2	TGTGCCAGCAGCAACGGACAGATCTATGGCTACACCTTC	CASSNGQIYGYTF
-	few	TRBV6-6	TRBJ1-5	TGTGCCAGCAGTTGGTCAGGGGTTCAGCCCCAGCATTTT	CASSWSGVQPQHF
-	once	TRBV9	TRBJ1-6	TGTGCCAGCAGCGTAGCCGACACTAATTCACCCCTCCACTTT	CASSVADTNSPLHF
TRBD2	-	TRBV18	TRBJ2-2	TGTGCCAGCTCCGGGGGGACCGGGGAGCTGTTTTTT	CASSGGTGELFF
-	-	TRBV6-4	TRBJ2-7	TGTGCCAGCAGTGAGGTCAGGGGTCTGGGGCCCTACGAGCAGTACTTC	CASSEVRGLGPYEQYF
TRBD2	-	TRBV19	TRBJ2-1	TGTGCCAGTAGTATGGCCGGGGGGAATGAGCAGTTCTTC	CASSMAGGNEQFF
-	-	TRBV4-2	TRBJ1-5	TGTGCCAGCAGCCAAGATCCAGTATTAAGGGGATATCAGCCCCAGCATTTT	CASSQDPVLRGYQPQHF